Below are 19 T cell receptor beta chains sequenced from a single sample in a study of blood T cell repertoires in COVID-19. Method: immunoSEQ multiplex PCR; TCRdb's copy keeps in-frame clones and lacks some. Of almost 80,000 clones in the sample, roughly 80% were seen once. The specimen sequenced was peripheral blood. These receptors were taken from a woman in her 70s with acute or convalescent COVID-19.

J is TRBJ2-2 and V is TRBV11-2; tentatively, D is TRBD2 (5 bases). This CDR3 comprises 14 residues. Germline assignment: CDR1 SGHAT and CDR2 FQNNGV. Trimming removed 4 bases at V and 4 bases at J, with 10 bases between. The DNA for the CDR3 is TGTGCCAGCAGCTCACAGAGGGCCACCGGGGAGCTGTTTTTT. Translated, it gives CASSSQRATGELFF.

The CDR3 here is CASSQGIFGGQYF. CDR3 DNA: TGCGCCAGCAGCCAAGGGATATTCGGGGGGCAGTACTTC. This chain uses TRBV4-1 with TRBJ2-7; D is perhaps TRBD2 (6 bases). The CDR3 spans 13 residues. CDR1 is MGHRA and CDR2 is YSYEKL in the germline V gene. V was cut by 1 base and J by 9 bases, with 13 bases left in between.

CDR3 nucleotide sequence: TGTGCCAGCAGCCCCCGTGGGGGGGAAAGATATGGCTACACCTTC. Its protein is CASSPRGGERYGYTF. This chain joins TRBV3-1 (or the pseudogene TRBV3-2) and TRBJ1-2; a possible D gene is TRBD1 (5 bases). The CDR3 is made up of 15 amino acids. Between the trimmed V and J ends, which lost 4 bases and 5 bases, there was a span of 17 bases. The germline gives CDR1 LGHDT, CDR2 YNNKEL (reference sequence).

This sequence joins TRBV6-1 and TRBJ1-4; D ambiguous. CDR1 is MNHNS and CDR2 is SASEGT in the germline V gene. This CDR3 has 16 residues. V was shortened by 2 bases and J by 7 bases, with 17 bases between the two germline ends. This chain's CDR3 is CASSETLGSLGEKLFF. In nucleotides, the CDR3 is TGTGCCAGCAGTGAAACTTTGGGCAGCTTGGGTGAAAAACTGTTTTTT.

This clone was seen a handful of times. The chain employs TRBV2 and TRBJ1-1; a weak D match, TRBD1 (6 bases). The germline gives CDR1 SNHLY, CDR2 FYNNEI. V was shortened by 9 bases and J by 0 bases, with 8 bases between the two germline ends. The CDR3 extends over 12 amino acids. CDR3 region: CASRTVNTEAFF. The CDR3 DNA reads TGTGCCAGTAGGACAGTGAACACTGAAGCTTTCTTT.

The gene calls are TRBV3-1 (or the pseudogene TRBV3-2) and TRBJ2-2, with 14 bases identical to TRBD2. This CDR3 comprises 17 residues. CDR1 is LGHDT and CDR2 is YNNKEL in the germline V gene (reference sequence). V dropped 4 bases and J dropped 4; count of bases not matched to a gene: 5. CDR3 sequence: CASSPGLAGVGTGELFF. CDR3 sequence (DNA): TGTGCCAGCAGCCCGGGACTAGCGGGAGTTGGCACCGGGGAGCTGTTTTTT.

The genes are TRBV2 and TRBJ2-7; 7 bases line up with TRBD2. The CDR3 is 14 amino acids. The V gene end was trimmed by 3 bases and the J gene end by 3 bases; junction bases not matched to a gene: 5. Germline V gives CDR1 SNHLY, CDR2 FYNNEI. The CDR3 loop reads CASSEGGRVYEQYF. The CDR3 DNA reads as TGTGCCAGCAGTGAGGGTGGGAGGGTCTACGAGCAGTACTTC.

The J gene is TRBJ1-6, the V gene TRBV4-1; D is undetermined. Trimming left V 0 bases short and J 4 bases short, with 13 bases between. This CDR3 region has 17 residues. Germline CDR1 and CDR2: MGHRA and YSYEKL. The CDR3 DNA reads as TGCGCCAGCAGCCAAGATAGTATTCCTATTTATAATTCACCCCTCCACTTT. Its protein is CASSQDSIPIYNSPLHF.

This clone was found a few times. This sequence joins TRBV19 and TRBJ1-2; 9 bases are shared with TRBD1. Germline V gene sequence: CDR1 LNHDA, CDR2 SQIVND (reference sequence). V shed 3 bases, J shed 4 bases, and the junction held 18 bases outside the gene matches. CDR3 length: 19 residues. CDR3 amino acids: CASSIWDREKPFGSYGYTF. The CDR3 DNA sequence: TGTGCCAGTAGTATTTGGGACAGGGAGAAACCCTTTGGGAGCTATGGCTACACCTTC.

This clone was detected ten times or more. V and J are TRBV2 and TRBJ2-3; no definite D call. CDR1 and CDR2 (germline): SNHLY, FYNNEI. This CDR3 region has 12 residues. Trimming pared 7 bases from V and 4 bases from J, leaving 9 bases between. The CDR3 DNA follows: TGTGCCAGCACCTCTACCCCAGATACGCAGTATTTT. Protein sequence: CASTSTPDTQYF. Full variable domain (rest looked up from reference TRBV2 and TRBJ2-3): EPEVTQTPSHQVTQMGQEVILRCVPISNHLYFYWYRQILGQKVEFLVSFYNNEISEKSEIFDDQFSVERPDGSNFTLKIRSTKLEDSAMYFCASTSTPDTQYFGPGTRLTVL.

This rearrangement joins TRBV5-1 to TRBJ2-1, with D possibly being TRBD2 (6 bases). CDR1 is SGHRS, CDR2 YFSETQ, per germline. Deletions cut 5 bases from V and 6 bases from J, with 21 bases between. The CDR3 loop spans 16 amino acids. Written as DNA, the CDR3 is TGCGCCAGCAGGCGAGAACCGAATGAAGCGGGCAATGAGCAGTTCTTC. Its protein is CASRREPNEAGNEQFF.

The rearrangement joins TRBV15 to TRBJ1-1; possible D gene TRBD1, 5 bases. The CDR3 is 15 amino acids. In germline, CDR1 is LNHNV, CDR2 YYDKDF (reference sequence). Trimming shortened V by 2 bases and J by 1 base, and 11 bases separated the two germline ends. CDR3 residues: CATSRPDGGNTEAFF. The CDR3 nucleotides read TGTGCCACCAGCAGACCAGACGGGGGGAACACTGAAGCTTTCTTT.

The chain combines TRBV6-5 with TRBJ2-7, with 10 positions matching TRBD1. In germline, CDR1 is MNHEY, CDR2 SVGAGI. This CDR3 contains 16 residues. V was clipped by 4 bases and J by 1 base; unmatched bases: 7. The CDR3 DNA follows: TGTGCCAGCAGTTTAGGCGGGACAGGGGCGTCCTACGAGCAGTACTTC. Encoded protein: CASSLGGTGASYEQYF.

The J gene is TRBJ1-1, the V gene TRBV6-5; D ambiguous. This CDR3 spans 13 amino acids. V was shortened by 6 bases and J by 8 bases, with 16 bases between the two germline ends. The germline gives CDR1 MNHEY, CDR2 SVGAGI. The CDR3 nucleotides are TGTGCCAGCAGACGCGGACCCCGGGGAGAAGCTTTCTTT. This translates into CASRRGPRGEAFF.

This clone was detected only a few times. The chain recombines TRBV14 with TRBJ2-2, with 10 nucleotides matching TRBD2. Germline CDR1 SGHDN, CDR2 FVKESK. V lost 4 bases, J lost 4 bases, and 6 bases stayed unmatched. The CDR3 is 16 residues long. As DNA, the CDR3 is TGTGCCAGCAGCCTGCACTTAGCGGGAGGCACCGGGGAGCTGTTTTTT. As protein: CASSLHLAGGTGELFF.

The CDR3 nucleotides are TGTGCCAGTAGTATTAATGCCGGGGGGATAGCTGCACTCAAAAACATTCAGTACTTC. Encoded protein: CASSINAGGIAALKNIQYF. The V gene is TRBV19, the J gene TRBJ2-4, with TRBD2 matching 7 bases. The V and J ends lost 3 bases and 3 bases, in that order; junction bases with no gene match: 17. The CDR3 has 19 residues. Germline V lookup: CDR1 LNHDA, CDR2 SQIVND (reference sequence).

The genes are TRBV7-2 and TRBJ1-1; a weak D match, TRBD1 (6 bases). The germline V gene encodes CDR1 SGHTA and CDR2 FQGNSA. The CDR3 covers 17 residues. V lost 8 bases and J 0 bases, leaving 22 bases between the germline ends. The DNA for the CDR3 is TGTGCCAGCTCTTCACCTCCGGGGGGGCGAATGAACACTGAAGCTTTCTTT. It is translated as CASSSPPGGRMNTEAFF.

The rearrangement links TRBV5-1 to TRBJ2-5, with D possibly being TRBD2 (5 bases). The CDR3 loop spans 13 amino acids. Trimming took 6 bases from V and 3 from J, leaving 12 bases between them. Germline V gives CDR1 SGHRS, CDR2 YFSETQ. The CDR3 here is CASKLDLEETQYF. Written as DNA, the CDR3 is TGCGCCAGCAAACTAGATTTAGAAGAGACCCAGTACTTC.

The CDR3 region is CASSFGDRGQETQYF. The CDR3 DNA follows: TGCGCCAGCAGCTTTGGGGACAGGGGGCAAGAGACCCAGTACTTC. The chain joins TRBV5-1 to TRBJ2-5; 11 nucleotides agree with TRBD1. This CDR3 region has 15 residues. Germline lookup yields CDR1 SGHRS and CDR2 YFSETQ. V shed 2 bases, J shed 2 bases, and the junction held 2 bases outside the gene matches.